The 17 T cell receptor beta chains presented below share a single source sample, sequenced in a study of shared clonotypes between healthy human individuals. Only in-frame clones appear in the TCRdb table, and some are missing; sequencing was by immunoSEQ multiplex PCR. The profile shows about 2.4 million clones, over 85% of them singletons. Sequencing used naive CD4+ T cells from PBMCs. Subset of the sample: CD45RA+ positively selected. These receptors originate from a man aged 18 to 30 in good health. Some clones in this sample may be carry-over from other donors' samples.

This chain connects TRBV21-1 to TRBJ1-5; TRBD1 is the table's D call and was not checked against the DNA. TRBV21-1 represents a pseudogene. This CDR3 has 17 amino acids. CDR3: CASSEQGGPYSNQPQHF. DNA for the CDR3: TGTGCCAGCAGCGAACAGGGGGGACCTTATAGCAATCAGCCCCAGCATTTT.

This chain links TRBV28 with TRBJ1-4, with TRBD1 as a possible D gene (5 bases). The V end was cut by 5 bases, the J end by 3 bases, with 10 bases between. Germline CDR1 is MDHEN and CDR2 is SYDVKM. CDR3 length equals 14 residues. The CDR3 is CASSSRVPNEKLFF. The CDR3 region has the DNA TGTGCCAGCAGTAGCAGGGTCCCTAATGAAAAACTGTTTTTT.

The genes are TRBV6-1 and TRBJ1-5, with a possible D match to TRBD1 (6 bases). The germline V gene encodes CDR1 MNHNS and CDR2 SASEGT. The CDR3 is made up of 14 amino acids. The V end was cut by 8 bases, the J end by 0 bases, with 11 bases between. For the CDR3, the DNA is TGTGCCAGCGAGAGACAGGTTAGCAATCAGCCCCAGCATTTT. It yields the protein CASERQVSNQPQHF.

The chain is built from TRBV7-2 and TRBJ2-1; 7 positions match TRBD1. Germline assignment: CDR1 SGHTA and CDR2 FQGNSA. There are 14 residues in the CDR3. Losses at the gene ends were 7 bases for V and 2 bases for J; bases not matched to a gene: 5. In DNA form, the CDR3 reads TGTGCCAGCACCTTTGGGACAGCCTACAATGAGCAGTTCTTC. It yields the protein CASTFGTAYNEQFF.

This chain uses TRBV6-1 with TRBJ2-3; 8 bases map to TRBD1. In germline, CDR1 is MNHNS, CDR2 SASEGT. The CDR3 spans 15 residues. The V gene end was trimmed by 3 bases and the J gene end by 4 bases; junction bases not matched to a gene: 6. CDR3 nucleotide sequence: TGTGCCAGCAGTGACCAGGGGGCGATCGCAGATACGCAGTATTTT. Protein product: CASSDQGAIADTQYF.

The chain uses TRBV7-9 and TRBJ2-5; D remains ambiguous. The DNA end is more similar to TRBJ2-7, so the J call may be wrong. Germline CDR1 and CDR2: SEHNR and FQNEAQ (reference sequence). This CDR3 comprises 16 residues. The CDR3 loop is CASRIWTSRSLSEQYF. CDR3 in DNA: TGTGCCAGCCGAATTTGGACCTCTCGTTCACTCTCCGAGCAGTACTTC.

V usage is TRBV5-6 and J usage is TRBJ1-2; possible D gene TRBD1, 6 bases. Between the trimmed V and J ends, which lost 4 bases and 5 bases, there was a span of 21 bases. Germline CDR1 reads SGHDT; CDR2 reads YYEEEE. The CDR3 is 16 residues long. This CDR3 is CASSARRGALEYGYTF. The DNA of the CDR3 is TGTGCCAGCAGCGCCAGACGGGGGGCCTTAGAATATGGCTACACCTTC.

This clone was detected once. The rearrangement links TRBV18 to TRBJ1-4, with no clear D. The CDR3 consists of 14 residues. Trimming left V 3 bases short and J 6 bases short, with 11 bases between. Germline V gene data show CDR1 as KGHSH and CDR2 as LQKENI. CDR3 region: CASSPAGSDEKLFF. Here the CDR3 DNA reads TGTGCCAGCTCACCCGCGGGGTCGGATGAAAAACTGTTTTTT.

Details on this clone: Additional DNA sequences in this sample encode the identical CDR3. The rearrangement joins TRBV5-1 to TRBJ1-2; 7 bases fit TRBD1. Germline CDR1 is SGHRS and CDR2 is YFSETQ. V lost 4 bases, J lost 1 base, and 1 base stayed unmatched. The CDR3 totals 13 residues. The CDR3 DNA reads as TGCGCCAGCAGCAGGGACAGTAACTATGGCTACACCTTC. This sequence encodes CASSRDSNYGYTF. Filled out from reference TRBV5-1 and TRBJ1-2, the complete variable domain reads KAGVTQTPRYLIKTRGQQVTLSCSPISGHRSVSWYQQTPGQGLQFLFEYFSETQRNKGNFPGRFSGRQFSNSRSEMNVSTLELGDSALYLCASSRDSNYGYTFGSGTRLTVV.

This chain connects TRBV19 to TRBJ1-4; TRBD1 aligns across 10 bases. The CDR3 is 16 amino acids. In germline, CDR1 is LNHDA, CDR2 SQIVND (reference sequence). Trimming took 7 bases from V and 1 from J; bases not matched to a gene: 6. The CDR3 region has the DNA TGTGCCAGTAAACCGACAGGGGGCAGAACTAATGAAAAACTGTTTTTT. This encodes CASKPTGGRTNEKLFF.

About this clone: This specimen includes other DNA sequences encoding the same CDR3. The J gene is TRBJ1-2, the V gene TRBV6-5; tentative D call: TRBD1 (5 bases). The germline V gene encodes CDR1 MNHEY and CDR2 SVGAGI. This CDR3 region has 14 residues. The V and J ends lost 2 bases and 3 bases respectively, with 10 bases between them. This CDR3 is CASSYRGRDYGYTF. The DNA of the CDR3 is TGTGCCAGCAGTTACAGGGGAAGGGACTATGGCTACACCTTC.

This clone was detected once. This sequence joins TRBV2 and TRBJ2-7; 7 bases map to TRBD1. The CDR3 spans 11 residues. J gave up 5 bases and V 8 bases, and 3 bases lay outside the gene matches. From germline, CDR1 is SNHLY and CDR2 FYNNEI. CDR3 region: CASGQVNEQYF. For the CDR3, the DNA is TGTGCCAGCGGACAGGTGAACGAGCAGTACTTC.

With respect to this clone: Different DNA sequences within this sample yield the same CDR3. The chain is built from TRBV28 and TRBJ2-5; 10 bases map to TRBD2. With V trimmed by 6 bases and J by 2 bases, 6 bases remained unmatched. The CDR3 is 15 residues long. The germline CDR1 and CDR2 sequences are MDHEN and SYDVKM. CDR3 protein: CASSPRTSGQETQYF. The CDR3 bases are TGTGCCAGCAGCCCCCGGACTAGCGGACAAGAGACCCAGTACTTC.

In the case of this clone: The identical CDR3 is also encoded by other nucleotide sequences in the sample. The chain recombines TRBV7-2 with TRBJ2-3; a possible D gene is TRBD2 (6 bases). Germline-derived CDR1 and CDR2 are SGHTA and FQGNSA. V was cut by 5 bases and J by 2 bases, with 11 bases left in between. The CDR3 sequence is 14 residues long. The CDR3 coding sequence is TGTGCCAGCAGCCTGGGACTCTTCACAGATACGCAGTATTTT. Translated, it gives CASSLGLFTDTQYF.

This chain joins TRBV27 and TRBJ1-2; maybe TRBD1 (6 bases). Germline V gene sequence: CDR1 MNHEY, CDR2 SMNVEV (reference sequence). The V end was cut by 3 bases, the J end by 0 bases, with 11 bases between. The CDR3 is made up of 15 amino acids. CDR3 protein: CASSFNRESNYGYTF. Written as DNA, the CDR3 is TGTGCCAGCAGTTTCAACAGGGAGTCTAACTATGGCTACACCTTC.

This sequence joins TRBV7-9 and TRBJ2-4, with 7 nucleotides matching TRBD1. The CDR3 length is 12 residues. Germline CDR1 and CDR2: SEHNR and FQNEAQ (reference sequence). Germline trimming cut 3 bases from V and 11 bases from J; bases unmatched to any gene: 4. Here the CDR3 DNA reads TGTGCCAGCAGCTTCTTAGGACAGGTTCAGTACTTC. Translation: CASSFLGQVQYF.

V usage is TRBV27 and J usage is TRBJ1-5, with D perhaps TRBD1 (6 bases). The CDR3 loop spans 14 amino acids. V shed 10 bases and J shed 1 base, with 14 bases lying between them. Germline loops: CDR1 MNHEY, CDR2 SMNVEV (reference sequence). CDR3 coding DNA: TGTGCCACCGGCGGGGGGGCGAGCAATCAGCCCCAGCATTTT. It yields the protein CATGGGASNQPQHF.